This TCR beta chain was found in a study of PD-1 blockade in classical Hodgkin lymphoma. Whole-study findings and limits: Reported baseline diversity: healthy donors highest, relapsed/refractory patients lowest. Although disease activity or prior therapy may be involved, causes of the repertoire differences remain undefined.

Turning to this clone: The target antigen is unknown.

Germline V gene data show CDR1 as ENHRY and CDR2 as SYGVKD. V lost 6 bases and J lost 2; bases outside the gene matches: 6. This CDR3 has 15 amino acids. Assay: immunoSEQ multiplex PCR; the TCRdb copy retains only in-frame clones and omits some. Here the sample spans tens of thousands of clones, just over 90% being singletons. The time point was: newly diagnosed, previously untreated cHL patient sample. Comparison used PBMCs from newly diagnosed, untreated classical Hodgkin lymphoma. Sequencing was carried out using peripheral blood mononuclear cells (PBMCs). This chain connects TRBV10-3 to TRBJ2-1, with TRBD1 matching 8 bases. The receptor was derived from a human donor with classical Hodgkin lymphoma. CDR3 sequence reads: CAIRGQDRAYNEQFF. In nucleotides, the CDR3 is TGTGCCATCAGGGGTCAGGACAGGGCCTACAATGAGCAGTTCTTC.